Considering frequency, the clone carrying this TCR beta chain is medium-sized. Antigen unknown. The authors prepared UMI-labeled TRB cDNA libraries by 5' RACE. TCRdb processed the 5' RACE reads again and assigns one entry to each CDR3 protein, with no DNA. The sample table sets out 3,000 to 4,000 distinct CDR3 sequences. This sample was included in a study of CXCR3-negative and CXCR3-positive naive CD8 T cells. Findings and limits, study-wide: CXCR3-negative naive cells had less hydrophobic TRB CDR3s than did CXCR3-positive naive cells.

The sorter processed each CD8+ T cell subset in triplicate at some 330,000 cells apiece. A CD45RO-CCR7+CD27+CD95- profile was what naive CD8+ T cells displayed. CDR3 size: 20 residues. Germline V gene sequence: CDR1 LGHNA, CDR2 YSLEER. The material sequenced was naive CXCR3+ CD8+ T cells from blood. As for subset: CD45RO-CCR7+CD27+CD95- naive CD8+ T cells expressing CXCR3 (TNR3+). The sequence came from a human donor in good health. Some clones in this sample may be carry-over from other donors' samples. The genes are TRBV4-3 and TRBJ2-7; the TCRdb call, TRBD1, lacks DNA for checking. The CDR3 sequence is CASSQDRQGMESERDYEQYF.